This TCR beta chain is drawn from a study of blood T cell repertoires in COVID-19. At the level of the study: Researchers got acute and convalescent COVID-19 samples from the United States, Italy and Spain. T cells, B-cell-depleted T cells, or PBMCs supplied cDNA or gDNA.

In the original workflow: The assay estimated nucleated cells by amplifying reference gene primers. Some clones are missing from TCRdb's copy, which holds only in-frame ones; the method was immunoSEQ multiplex PCR. The V and J calls and clone size are taken from that table; D and trimming were inferred from the DNA. The sample lists roughly 250,000 clones, around 86% seen once, with around 2.9% in the top ten. V lost 8 bases and J 1 base, leaving 11 bases between the germline ends. Germline CDR1 and CDR2: LGHDT and YNNKEL (reference sequence). The CDR3 is 13 residues long. Sequencing was carried out using peripheral blood. The rearrangement links TRBV3-1 (or the pseudogene TRBV3-2) to TRBJ1-1; a possible D gene is TRBD1 (5 bases). The receptor was isolated from a woman aged 55-69 years with active or convalescent COVID-19. The CDR3 DNA reads TGTGCCAGCTTGGGGGGGACGAACACTGAAGCTTTCTTT. Translation gives CASLGGTNTEAFF.